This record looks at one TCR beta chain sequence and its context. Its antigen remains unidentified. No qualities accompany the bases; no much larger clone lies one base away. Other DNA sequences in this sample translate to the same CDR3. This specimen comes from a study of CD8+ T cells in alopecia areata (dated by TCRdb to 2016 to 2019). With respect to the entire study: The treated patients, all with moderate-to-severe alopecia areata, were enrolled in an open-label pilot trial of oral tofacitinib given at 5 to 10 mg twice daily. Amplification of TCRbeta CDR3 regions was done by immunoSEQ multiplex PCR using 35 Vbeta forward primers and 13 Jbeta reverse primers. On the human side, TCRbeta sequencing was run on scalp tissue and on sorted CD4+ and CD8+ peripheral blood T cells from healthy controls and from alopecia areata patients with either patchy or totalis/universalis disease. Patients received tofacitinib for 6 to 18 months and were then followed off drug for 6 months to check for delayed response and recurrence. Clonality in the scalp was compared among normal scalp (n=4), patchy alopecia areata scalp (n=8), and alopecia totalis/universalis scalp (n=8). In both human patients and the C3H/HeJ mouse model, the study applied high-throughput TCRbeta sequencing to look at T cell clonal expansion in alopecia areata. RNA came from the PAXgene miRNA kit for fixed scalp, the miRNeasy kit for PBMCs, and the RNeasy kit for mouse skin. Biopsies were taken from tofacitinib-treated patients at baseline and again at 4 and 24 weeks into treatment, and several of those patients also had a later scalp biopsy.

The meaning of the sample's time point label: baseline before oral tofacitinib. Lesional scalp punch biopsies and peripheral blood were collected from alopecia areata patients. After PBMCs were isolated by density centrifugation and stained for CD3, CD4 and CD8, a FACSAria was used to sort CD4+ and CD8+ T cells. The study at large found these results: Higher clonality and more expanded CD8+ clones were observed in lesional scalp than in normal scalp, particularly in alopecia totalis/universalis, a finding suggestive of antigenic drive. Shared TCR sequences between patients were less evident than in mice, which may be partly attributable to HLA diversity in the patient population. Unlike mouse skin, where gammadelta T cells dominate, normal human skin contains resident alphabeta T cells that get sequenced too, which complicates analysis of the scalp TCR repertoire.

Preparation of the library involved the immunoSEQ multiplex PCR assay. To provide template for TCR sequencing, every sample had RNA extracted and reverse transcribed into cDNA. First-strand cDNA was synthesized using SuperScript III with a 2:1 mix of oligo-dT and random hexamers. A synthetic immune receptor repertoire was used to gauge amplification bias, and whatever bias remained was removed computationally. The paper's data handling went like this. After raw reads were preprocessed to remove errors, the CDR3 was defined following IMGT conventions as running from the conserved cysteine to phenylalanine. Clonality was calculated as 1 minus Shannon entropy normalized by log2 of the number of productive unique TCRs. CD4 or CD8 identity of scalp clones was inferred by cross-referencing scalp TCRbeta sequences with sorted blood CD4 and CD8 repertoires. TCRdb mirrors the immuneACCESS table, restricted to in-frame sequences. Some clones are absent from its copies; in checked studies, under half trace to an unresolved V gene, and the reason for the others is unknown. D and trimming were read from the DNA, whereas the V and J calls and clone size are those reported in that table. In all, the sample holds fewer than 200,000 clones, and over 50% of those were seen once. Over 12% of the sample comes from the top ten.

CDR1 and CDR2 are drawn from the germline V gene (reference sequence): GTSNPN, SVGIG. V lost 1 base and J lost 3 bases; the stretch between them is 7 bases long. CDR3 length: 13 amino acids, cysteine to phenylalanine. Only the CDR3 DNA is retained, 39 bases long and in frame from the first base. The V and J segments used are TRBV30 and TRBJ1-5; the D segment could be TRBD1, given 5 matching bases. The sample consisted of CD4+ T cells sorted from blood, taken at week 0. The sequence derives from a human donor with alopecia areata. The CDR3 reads CAWSGQSNQPQHF. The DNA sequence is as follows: TGTGCCTGGAGTGGACAGTCCAATCAGCCCCAGCATTTT.